This T cell receptor beta chain was observed in a study of Tregs in tolerant kidney transplant recipients. Recipients received nonmyeloablative bone marrow transplants from related graft donors, with transient mixed chimerism. Unstimulated regulatory T cells (CD4+CD25+CD127-), CD4+CD25- non-regulatory cells, CD4 and CD8 cells were FACS-sorted from thawed PBMCs. The germline V gene has CDR1 GTSNPN and CDR2 SVGIG (reference sequence). The ends lost 3 bases at V and 3 bases at J; junction bases unmatched: 3. The CDR3 is 14 residues long. Produced via immunoSEQ multiplex PCR; TCRdb's table is partial and in-frame only. This table holds 100,000 or so clones, 80% to 95% found once.

This chain links TRBV30 with TRBJ1-4; 8 bases are shared with TRBD1. The clonotype was recovered from a human patient who received a combined kidney and bone marrow transplant. Some T cells could come from the graft donor. This sample comprised CD4+ T cells from blood (PBMCs), obtained 12 months after the transplant. The CDR3 bases are TGTGCCTGGAGGAAACAGGGGGCTAATGAAAAACTGTTTTTT. This sequence encodes CAWRKQGANEKLFF.